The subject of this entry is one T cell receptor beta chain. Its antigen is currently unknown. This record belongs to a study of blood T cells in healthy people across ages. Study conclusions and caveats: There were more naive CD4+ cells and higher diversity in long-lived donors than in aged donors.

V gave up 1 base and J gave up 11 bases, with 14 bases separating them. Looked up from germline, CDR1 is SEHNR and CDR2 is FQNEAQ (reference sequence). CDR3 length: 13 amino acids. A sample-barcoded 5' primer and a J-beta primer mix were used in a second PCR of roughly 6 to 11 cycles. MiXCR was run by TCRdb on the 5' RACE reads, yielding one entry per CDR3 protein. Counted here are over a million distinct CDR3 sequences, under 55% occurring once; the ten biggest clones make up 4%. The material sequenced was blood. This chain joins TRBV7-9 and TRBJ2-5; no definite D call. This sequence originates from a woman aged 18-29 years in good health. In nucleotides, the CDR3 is TGTGCCAGCAGCTTAGGCTTAAACAATGAGCAGTACTTC. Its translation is CASSLGLNNEQYF.